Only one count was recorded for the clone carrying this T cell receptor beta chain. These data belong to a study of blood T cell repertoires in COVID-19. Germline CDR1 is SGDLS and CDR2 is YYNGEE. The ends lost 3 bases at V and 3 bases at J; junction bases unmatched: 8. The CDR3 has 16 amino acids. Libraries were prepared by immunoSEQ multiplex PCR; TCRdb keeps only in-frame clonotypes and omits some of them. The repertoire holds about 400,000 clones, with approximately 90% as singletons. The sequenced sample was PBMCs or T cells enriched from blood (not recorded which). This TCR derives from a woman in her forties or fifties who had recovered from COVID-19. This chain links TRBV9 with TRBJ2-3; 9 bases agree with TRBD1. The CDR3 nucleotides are TGTGCCAGCAGCGCCTTAACAGGGGGCGCGACAGATACGCAGTATTTT. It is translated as CASSALTGGATDTQYF.